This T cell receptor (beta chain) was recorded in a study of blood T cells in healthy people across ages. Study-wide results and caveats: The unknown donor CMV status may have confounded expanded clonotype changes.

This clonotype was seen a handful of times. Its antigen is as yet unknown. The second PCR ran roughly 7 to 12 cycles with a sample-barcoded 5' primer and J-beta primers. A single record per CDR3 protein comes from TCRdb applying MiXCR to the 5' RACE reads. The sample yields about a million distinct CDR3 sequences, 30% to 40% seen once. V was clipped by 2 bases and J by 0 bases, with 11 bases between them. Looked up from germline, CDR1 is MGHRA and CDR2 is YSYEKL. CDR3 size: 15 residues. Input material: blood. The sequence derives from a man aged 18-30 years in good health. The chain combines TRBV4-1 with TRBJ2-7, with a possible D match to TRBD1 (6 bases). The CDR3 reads CASSQTKQGSYEQYF. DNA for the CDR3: TGCGCCAGCAGCCAAACAAAACAGGGCTCCTACGAGCAGTACTTC.